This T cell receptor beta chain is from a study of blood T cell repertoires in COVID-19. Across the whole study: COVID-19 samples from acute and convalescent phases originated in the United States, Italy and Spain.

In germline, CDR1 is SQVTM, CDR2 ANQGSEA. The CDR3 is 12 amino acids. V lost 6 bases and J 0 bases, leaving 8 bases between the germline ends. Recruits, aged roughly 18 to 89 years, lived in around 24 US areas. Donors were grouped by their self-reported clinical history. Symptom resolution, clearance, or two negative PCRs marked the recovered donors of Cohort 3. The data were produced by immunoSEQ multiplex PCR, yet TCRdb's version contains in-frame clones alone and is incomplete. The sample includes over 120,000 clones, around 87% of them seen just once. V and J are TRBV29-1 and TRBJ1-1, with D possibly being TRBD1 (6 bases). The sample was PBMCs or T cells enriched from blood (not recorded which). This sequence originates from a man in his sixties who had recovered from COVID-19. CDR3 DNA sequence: TGCAGCGTATACAGGGTGAACACTGAAGCTTTCTTT. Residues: CSVYRVNTEAFF.